The clone carrying this T cell receptor beta chain was observed a handful of times. As yet, its antigen is unknown. This sample stems from a study of beta chain features in type 1 diabetes. Findings and limits, study-wide: Moderate but significant shortening of TCRB CDR3s was recorded in all four CD4+ subsets from Type 1 diabetes patients. Whether TCRB rearrangement is influenced by HLA type was left unresolved in this analysis.

The entirety of the isolated RNA underwent reverse transcription, so expressed TCRB transcripts were sequenced. Generated by immunoSEQ multiplex PCR, the TCRdb table keeps only in-frame clones and is missing some. The top ten clones hold 0.7% of a sample with some 160,000 clones, 7% to 9.5% of them seen once. Germline V gene lookup returns CDR1 SGDLS and CDR2 YYNGEE. Trimming pared 2 bases from V and 6 bases from J, leaving 9 bases between. The CDR3 has 13 amino acids. The chain is built from TRBV9 and TRBJ2-1; perhaps TRBD2 as D (6 bases). The sequence was collected from a woman aged 25 to 39 with type 1 diabetes. Material: central memory CD4+ T cells from blood. CDR3 amino acids: CASSVNSGNEQFF. CDR3 in DNA: TGTGCCAGCAGCGTGAATAGCGGCAATGAGCAGTTCTTC. The full variable domain, completed using reference TRBV9 and TRBJ2-1, is DSGVTQTPKHLITATGQRVTLRCSPRSGDLSVYWYQQSLDQGLQFLIQYYNGEERAKGNILERFSAQQFPDLHSELNLSSLELGDSALYFCASSVNSGNEQFFGPGTRLTVL.